This T cell receptor beta chain derives from a study of blood T cell repertoires in COVID-19. Study at large: The United States, Italy and Spain were the sources of the acute and convalescent COVID-19 samples. Sources were T cells, B-cell-depleted T cells, or PBMCs; the material itself was cDNA or gDNA.

The authors' processing: Reference gene primer amplification yielded estimated nucleated cell counts. Only in-frame clones appear in the TCRdb table, and some are missing; sequencing was by immunoSEQ multiplex PCR. D and trimming were read from the DNA, whereas the V and J calls and clone size are those reported in that table. The data show roughly 130,000 clones, around 80% seen once. The CDR3 extends over 15 amino acids. CDR1 is KGHSH, CDR2 LQKENI, per germline. With V trimmed by 4 bases and J by 1 base, 4 bases remained unmatched. The sample consisted of peripheral blood. This chain joins TRBV18 and TRBJ1-2; 9 bases agree with TRBD1. The clonotype originates from a man aged 60-69 years with active or convalescent COVID-19. The CDR3 DNA reads as TGTGCCAGCTCACTGGACAGGGGTTATAACTATGGCTACACCTTC. It translates to CASSLDRGYNYGYTF.